These T cell receptor beta chains were read from a single sample in a study of T cell repertoires in cytomegalovirus infection. Each CDR3 protein is one row after TCRdb ran MiXCR on the reads. The sample records 100,000 to 150,000 distinct CDR3 sequences, roughly a quarter being singletons. No antigen has been identified for these receptors. Sequenced input: PBMCs, sequenced either directly or after in vitro stimulation (not recorded which). Every receptor here comes from a human donor in good health (CMV status not recorded). Some clones in this sample may be carry-over from other donors' samples. The CDR3 runs from the conserved cysteine through the conserved F or W. A D gene is named only where the DNA matches it firmly. Clone sizes are given selectively: once, few, many, or a class where the clone is expanded.

cdr3_nt cdr3_aa j_call d_call clone_size v_call cdr3_length
TGCGCCAGCAGCCAAGATAGCTCCAGGTTGAACACTGAAGCTTTCTTT CASSQDSSRLNTEAFF TRBJ1-1 NA few TRBV4-1 16
TGTGCCAGCAGTCTGCGCAGACTGTTAACCGGGGAGCTGTTTTTT CASSLRRLLTGELFF TRBJ2-2 NA few TRBV12-3/TRBV12-4 15
TGTGCCAGCAGTTTAGCCGGGACAGGGCCTACCCCATTTACCTACGAGCAGTACTTC CASSLAGTGPTPFTYEQYF TRBJ2-7 TRBD1 many TRBV12-3/TRBV12-4 19
TGCGCCAGCAGCCACCGGGACAGTTCACAAGAGACCCAGTACTTC CASSHRDSSQETQYF TRBJ2-5 TRBD1 NA TRBV4-1 15
TGTGCCAGCAGTTTCGACAGCAAGAGCTCCTACGAGCAGTACTTC CASSFDSKSSYEQYF TRBJ2-7 NA few TRBV5-6 15
TGTGCCAGCAGCCCTACTAGCGGGAGTGGGAGTGAGCAGTTCTTC CASSPTSGSGSEQFF TRBJ2-1 TRBD2 many TRBV7-6 15
TGTGCCAGCAGTGAAGTGCGGGGCGGCAATCAGCCCCAGCATTTT CASSEVRGGNQPQHF TRBJ1-5 NA NA TRBV2 15
TGTGCCAGCAGCGCCGTGACGGTGAACACCGGGGAGCTGTTTTTT CASSAVTVNTGELFF TRBJ2-2 NA many TRBV7-2 15
TGCAGTGCTAGGGGCAGCTCATCTCAGAATGAGCAGTTCTTC CSARGSSSQNEQFF TRBJ2-1 NA NA TRBV20-1 14
TGTGCCAGCAGCTTAGCCGGACAGGGACGGCTCTATGGCTACACCTTC CASSLAGQGRLYGYTF TRBJ1-2 TRBD1 many TRBV7-2 16
TGTGCCAGCAGCTTAGAGGGAGGGAGCGGATCACCCCTCCACTTT CASSLEGGSGSPLHF TRBJ1-6 NA NA TRBV7-9 15
TGTGCCAGCAGCGAACAGGGGGAGGATGGCTACACCTTC CASSEQGEDGYTF TRBJ1-2 TRBD1 few TRBV7-6 13
TGTGCCAGCAGCAAACTAGCGGGAGTTGCAGATACGCAGTATTTT CASSKLAGVADTQYF TRBJ2-3 TRBD2 NA TRBV14 15
TGTGCCAGCAGTCCCCAGGGGTTCAATCAGCCCCAGCATTTT CASSPQGFNQPQHF TRBJ1-5 NA many TRBV12-3/TRBV12-4 14
TGTGCCAGCAGTGGCACCGGAGGAGGCTACACCTTC CASSGTGGGYTF TRBJ1-2 NA NA TRBV2 12
TGTGCCAGCAGCTTACTCACAGGGGATACGCAGTATTTT CASSLLTGDTQYF TRBJ2-3 NA many TRBV7-2 13
TGCGCCAGCAGCCAAGAACTGGAGGTATCGGGGTACAATGAGCAGTTCTTC CASSQELEVSGYNEQFF TRBJ2-1 NA few TRBV4-1 17
TGTGCCAGTAGTATAGGAATGGAGACCCAGTACTTC CASSIGMETQYF TRBJ2-5 NA NA TRBV19 12
TGTGCCAGCAGACACGGTGAAGGTTTGGGAAAAGAGACCCAGTACTTC CASRHGEGLGKETQYF TRBJ2-5 NA NA TRBV6-2/TRBV6-3 16
TGTGCCAGCAGTCTCCCGGGACGCCTCCATCAGCCCCAGCATTTT CASSLPGRLHQPQHF TRBJ1-5 NA few TRBV28 15
TGTGCCAGCAGCGCTCGACAGGGGGGGAGCACAGATACGCAGTATTTT CASSARQGGSTDTQYF TRBJ2-3 TRBD1 many TRBV7-2 16
TGTGCCAGCAGTTACTCGACTAGCGGGGGACGATCAGGGCAGTTCTTC CASSYSTSGGRSGQFF TRBJ2-1 TRBD2 few TRBV6-6 16
TGTGCCAGCAGCGCGAGCGGGAGCTCCTACAATGAGCAGTTCTTC CASSASGSSYNEQFF TRBJ2-1 TRBD2 many TRBV5-4 15
TGTGCCAGCAGCTTCGGACTGGCGCAAGAGACCCAGTACTTC CASSFGLAQETQYF TRBJ2-5 NA few TRBV5-4 14
TGTGCCAGCAGTTACTCGGTCAGGAACACTGAAGCTTTCTTT CASSYSVRNTEAFF TRBJ1-1 NA few TRBV6-5 14
TGTGCCAGCAGTGAATTGTCTAGCGGGAGAAATGAGCAGTTCTTC CASSELSSGRNEQFF TRBJ2-1 TRBD2 many TRBV6-1 15
TGTGCCAGCAGCTTAGGGGACAGCGACCCTGGAAACACCATATATTTT CASSLGDSDPGNTIYF TRBJ1-3 TRBD1 NA TRBV7-8 16
TGTGCCAGCAGTTCCCCAGGAGCGGGGGCTGTGTACACTGAAGCTTTCTTT CASSSPGAGAVYTEAFF TRBJ1-1 NA few TRBV12-3/TRBV12-4 17
TGTGCCAGCAGTTTTAAGGGGGCCTCCTACGAGCAGTACTTC CASSFKGASYEQYF TRBJ2-7 TRBD1 few TRBV28 14
TGTGCCACCAGTGATTCCAGCTCCTACGAGCAGTACTTC CATSDSSSYEQYF TRBJ2-7 NA NA TRBV24-1 13
TGTGCCAGCAGCTTAACGGGAGGGGGAGACACCATATATTTT CASSLTGGGDTIYF TRBJ1-3 NA NA TRBV7-9 14
TGTGCCAGCAGCTTAACCGGGACAGGGGTAGAGACCCAGTACTTC CASSLTGTGVETQYF TRBJ2-5 TRBD1 many TRBV7-3 15